This TCR beta chain was recovered during a study of blood T cells in healthy people across ages. Every participating donor contributed about 10 milliliters of peripheral blood through a draw. From germline, CDR1 is SGHRS and CDR2 YFSETQ. The CDR3 sequence is 15 residues long. Together with a sample-barcoded 5' primer, a J-beta primer mix was included in a second PCR lasting about 6 to 12 cycles. TCRdb redid the calling of the 5' RACE reads with MiXCR, one entry per CDR3 protein. The repertoire holds roughly 1,500,000 distinct CDR3 sequences, roughly 30% seen once, with approximately 10% in the top ten.

The sequence derives from a woman aged 30 to 39 in good health. The chain uses TRBV5-1 and TRBJ2-1; weak D call: TRBD2 (6 bases). TRBJ2-7 explains the end of the DNA better; the J call may be wrong. Sequenced: blood. CDR3 protein: CASSLSGDSYNEQYF. The CDR3 DNA reads TGCGCCAGCAGCCTTAGCGGAGACTCCTACAATGAGCAGTACTTC.